The entry below describes one T cell receptor beta chain. Antigen unknown. TCRdb's table, derived via immunoSEQ multiplex PCR, lists solely in-frame clones and lacks some. The sample includes approximately 5,700 clones, around 79% of them seen just once. J was trimmed by 4 bases and V by 2 bases; bases with no gene match: 5. The germline V gene encodes CDR1 ENHRY and CDR2 SYGVKD. The CDR3 totals 15 residues. These data originate in a study of T cell repertoires in ileal Crohn's disease. Looking at the study overall: Surgery for a complication: stricturing in roughly 61%, penetrating in roughly 40%. Study-wide findings and caveats: Every patient over 26.8% clonality showed endoscopic recurrence.

Patients were adults with ileal or ileocolonic Crohn's disease needing resection. The clonotype comes from an adult with Crohn's disease. V usage is TRBV10-3 and J usage is TRBJ2-3; 8 nucleotides align to TRBD2. Sequenced: ileal tissue. The CDR3 DNA sequence: TGTGCCATCAGTGAGACTAGCGGTGAATCAGATACGCAGTATTTT. It encodes CAISETSGESDTQYF.